This T cell receptor (beta chain) originates from a study of graft-versus-host responses after intestinal transplantation. This clone has more than one count but fewer than ten. The researchers put 200,000 CFSE-labeled responder cells into plates with 200,000 irradiated, violet-dye-labeled stimulator cells. This CDR3 has 17 amino acids. Trimming took 1 base from V and 0 from J, leaving 13 bases between them. Germline V gene data show CDR1 as SEHNR and CDR2 as FQNEAQ (reference sequence). Clones were sequenced by immunoSEQ multiplex PCR, and TCRdb holds only the in-frame ones, with some missing. Of thousands of clones in the sample, about 30% were seen once. Study-wide results and caveats: The presence of high graft-versus-host to host-versus-graft clonal ratios in allografts characterized patients with graft-donor T cell macrochimerism. Analysis identified GvH clones in recipient marrow, with some appearing first in ileum or blood.

This receptor was taken from a human patient who was an organ donor for intestinal transplantation. Sequences were derived from alloreactive CD8+ T cells from a mixed lymphocyte reaction culture, sampled before transplantation. Subset: CFSE-low proliferating T cells sorted from approximately six-day pre-transplant mixed lymphocyte reaction (GvH or HvG direction). This chain uses TRBV7-9 with TRBJ2-1; D gene uncertain. DNA for the CDR3: TGTGCCAGCAGCTTAGACGCAACTCTACCCTCCTACAATGAGCAGTTCTTC. It yields the protein CASSLDATLPSYNEQFF.